The source of this TCR beta chain is a study of blood T cell repertoires in COVID-19. For the study at large: COVID-19 samples collected from the United States, Italy and Spain covered acute and convalescent phases.

Authors' methods: Amplification from reference gene primers served as the basis for estimated nucleated cell counts. Libraries were prepared by immunoSEQ multiplex PCR; TCRdb keeps only in-frame clonotypes and omits some of them. The D gene and trimming were derived from the DNA, and the V and J assignments and clone size from that table. The data contain about 180,000 clones, more than 75% of them singletons. This clone appeared a few times. Germline V gene lookup returns CDR1 WNHNN and CDR2 SYGVQD (reference sequence). The V gene lost 6 bases and the J gene lost 6 bases, with 3 bases spanning the gap. The CDR3 spans 10 residues.

The sample comprised peripheral blood. The chain carries TRBV10-1 and TRBJ1-3; no definite D call. This TCR came from an older person with COVID-19, enrolled during active disease. CDR3 sequence: CASRLNTIYF. CDR3 nucleotide sequence: TGCGCCAGCAGACTAAACACCATATATTTT.